Listed here are 32 T cell receptor beta chains from one sample, sequenced in a study of cytomegalovirus exposure and HLA in healthy donors. The study ran its PCR with 60 Vbeta and 13 Jbeta primers. Sequencing was performed with immunoSEQ multiplex PCR; in TCRdb, only in-frame clones are kept and a portion is missing. In the table there are about 94,000 clones, roughly 77% of which are singletons. The sample was PBMCs. These receptors originate from a human donor in good health.

This clone was picked up one time. The rearrangement joins TRBV7-3 to TRBJ2-5; a weak D match, TRBD2 (7 bases). Trimming left V 2 bases short and J 5 bases short, with 15 bases between. The CDR3 extends over 15 amino acids. Germline V gives CDR1 SGHTA, CDR2 FQGTGA. The CDR3: CASSLGVGGPETQYF. Written as DNA, the CDR3 is TGTGCCAGCAGCTTAGGGGTGGGGGGGCCGGAGACCCAGTACTTC.

There are a few counts of this clone. The chain has TRBV7-2 and TRBJ2-5; D remains ambiguous. The length of the CDR3 is 12 residues. V was trimmed by 1 base and J by 5 bases, leaving 5 bases between them. The germline V gene encodes CDR1 SGHTA and CDR2 FQGNSA. CDR3 in amino acids: CASSLDRETQYF. The CDR3, as DNA: TGTGCCAGCAGCTTAGACCGGGAGACCCAGTACTTC.

The gene calls are TRBV11-1 and TRBJ1-1; D possibly corresponds to TRBD1 (5 bases). Trimming cost V 1 base and J 6 bases, with 21 bases left between them. Per germline, CDR1 SGHAT and CDR2 FQDESV (reference sequence). This CDR3 has 17 amino acids. The DNA of the CDR3 is TGTGCCAGCAGCTTAGTGCTCTTCCGGGGCGGGAGGGCTGAAGCTTTCTTT. It translates to CASSLVLFRGGRAEAFF.

V is TRBV5-4 and J is TRBJ2-7; 9 bases fit TRBD1. Germline values: CDR1 SGHNT, CDR2 YYREEE (reference sequence). V lost 4 bases to trimming and J lost 7 bases; unmatched junction nucleotides: 9. This CDR3 has 14 residues. The CDR3 sequence is CASSRPTGGGEQYF. CDR3 in DNA: TGTGCCAGCAGCCGCCCCACAGGGGGCGGTGAGCAGTACTTC.

V gene TRBV9 combines with J gene TRBJ1-4, with TRBD1 matching 7 bases. The trim removed 4 bases at V and 5 bases at J, leaving 5 bases unmatched. The CDR3 sequence is 14 residues long. The germline gives CDR1 SGDLS, CDR2 YYNGEE. The CDR3 reads CASSSPGQNEKLFF. For the CDR3, the DNA is TGTGCCAGCAGCTCCCCGGGACAGAATGAAAAACTGTTTTTT.

V usage is TRBV30 and J usage is TRBJ1-2; 8 bases fit TRBD1. CDR3 length: 13 residues. Trimming cost V 5 bases and J 5 bases; bases outside gene matches: 7. The germline gives CDR1 GTSNPN, CDR2 SVGIG (reference sequence). The CDR3 DNA reads as TGTGCCTGGGAACAGGGGGGAAGGTATGGCTACACCTTC. Amino acids: CAWEQGGRYGYTF.

V and J are TRBV5-1 and TRBJ2-2, with D uncertain. CDR1 is SGHRS, CDR2 YFSETQ, per germline. Trimming took 0 bases from V and 1 from J, leaving 7 bases between them. This CDR3 has 15 residues. The DNA for the CDR3 is TGCGCCAGCAGCTTGGGCGGTCTGAACACCGGGGAGCTGTTTTTT. Its translation is CASSLGGLNTGELFF. The whole variable domain, remainder taken from reference TRBV5-1 and TRBJ2-2, is KAGVTQTPRYLIKTRGQQVTLSCSPISGHRSVSWYQQTPGQGLQFLFEYFSETQRNKGNFPGRFSGRQFSNSRSEMNVSTLELGDSALYLCASSLGGLNTGELFFGEGSRLTVL.

The gene calls are TRBV7-2 and TRBJ2-1, with D hard to call. In germline, CDR1 is SGHTA, CDR2 FQGNSA. The CDR3 is 13 residues long. Between the trimmed V and J ends, which lost 1 base and 9 bases, there was a span of 10 bases. CDR3 protein: CASSLEAASEQFF. Here the CDR3 DNA reads TGTGCCAGCAGCTTAGAGGCAGCGAGTGAGCAGTTCTTC.

This clone has more than one count but fewer than ten. This chain uses TRBV7-9 with TRBJ2-5; a possible D gene is TRBD2 (6 bases). The ends were cut back, 1 base at V and 4 bases at J, with 10 bases in the middle. In germline, CDR1 is SEHNR, CDR2 FQNEAQ (reference sequence). This CDR3 spans 14 amino acids. The chain's CDR3 is CASSLVGGPETQYF. As DNA, the CDR3 is TGTGCCAGCAGCTTAGTGGGAGGTCCAGAGACCCAGTACTTC.

The DNA of the CDR3 is TGTGCCAGCAATGACAGGGGAATGTCCACCGGGGAGCTGTTTTTT. Its translation: CASNDRGMSTGELFF. The chain joins TRBV6-5 to TRBJ2-2; 8 bases are a match to TRBD1. Germline assignment: CDR1 MNHEY and CDR2 SVGAGI. The CDR3 is 15 amino acids. V lost 7 bases to trimming and J lost 4 bases; unmatched junction nucleotides: 8.

The chain uses TRBV19 and TRBJ2-7; 10 nucleotides agree with TRBD1. V shed 5 bases and J 2 bases; nucleotides not matched to a gene: 6. Germline values: CDR1 LNHDA, CDR2 SQIVND (reference sequence). CDR3 size: 15 residues. As DNA, the CDR3 is TGTGCCAGTAGTCCCCGGACAGGGGGTCCCTACGAGCAGTACTTC. It yields the protein CASSPRTGGPYEQYF.

The rearrangement uses TRBV6-1 and TRBJ1-5, with D possibly matching TRBD1 (5 bases). V was cut by 2 bases and J by 3 bases, with 8 bases left in between. The length of the CDR3 is 14 residues. The germline gives CDR1 MNHNS, CDR2 SASEGT. In DNA form, the CDR3 reads TGTGCCAGCAGTGAACAGGGAATCAATCAGCCCCAGCATTTT. Encoded protein: CASSEQGINQPQHF.

The rearrangement links TRBV27 to TRBJ1-2; 10 nucleotides align to TRBD1. Germline V gives CDR1 MNHEY, CDR2 SMNVEV (reference sequence). V lost 3 bases and J lost 5; bases outside the gene matches: 15. The CDR3 consists of 18 residues. CDR3 residues: CASSFGGTGQGLQYGYTF. DNA for the CDR3: TGTGCCAGCAGTTTCGGTGGGACGGGACAGGGGCTTCAATATGGCTACACCTTC.

The chain combines TRBV19 with TRBJ2-2; D uncertain. V was clipped by 2 bases and J by 2 bases, with 6 bases between them. Germline V gene lookup returns CDR1 LNHDA and CDR2 SQIVND (reference sequence). The CDR3 totals 14 residues. In DNA form, the CDR3 reads TGTGCCAGTAGTATAAAGCCAAACACCGGGGAGCTGTTTTTT. Protein sequence: CASSIKPNTGELFF.

The chain couples TRBV28 to TRBJ2-3; TRBD2 matches at 10 bases. V dropped 8 bases and J dropped 4; count of bases not matched to a gene: 15. This CDR3 has 17 residues. Germline CDR1 reads MDHEN; CDR2 reads SYDVKM. The CDR3 nucleotides read TGTGCCAGCGTTCGGCTAGCGGGAGAGCCGGGGGCAGATACGCAGTATTTT. It specifies CASVRLAGEPGADTQYF.

The CDR3 is CASSWGTGGIDHEQYF. The CDR3 DNA follows: TGCGCCAGCAGCTGGGGGACAGGGGGAATTGATCACGAGCAGTACTTC. The rearrangement uses TRBV5-1 and TRBJ2-7; TRBD1 matches 11 bases. Germline V lookup: CDR1 SGHRS, CDR2 YFSETQ. The CDR3 runs 16 residues. The junction had 10 bases not matched to a gene; V was cut back by 3 bases and J by 5 bases.

Only a few counts were recorded for this clone. V gene TRBV4-3 combines with J gene TRBJ2-7; 7 bases are shared with TRBD1. Per the germline V gene, CDR1 is LGHNA and CDR2 is YSLEER. Trimming took 4 bases from V and 6 from J; bases not matched to a gene: 6. CDR3 size: 13 residues. Here the CDR3 DNA reads TGCGCCAGCAGCCCCCGGACAGGTCGCGAGCAGTACTTC. It specifies CASSPRTGREQYF.

This clone was found once. This sequence joins TRBV11-2 and TRBJ2-4, with a tentative D call TRBD1 (5 bases). CDR3 length: 14 amino acids. The germline CDR1 and CDR2 sequences are SGHAT and FQNNGV. Trimming removed 1 base at V and 2 bases at J, with 6 bases between. CDR3 sequence (DNA): TGTGCCAGCAGCTTAGCAGGGCCCAAAAACATTCAGTACTTC. Translated, it gives CASSLAGPKNIQYF.

The chain is built from TRBV6-5 and TRBJ1-1; D is ambiguous. V lost 7 bases, J lost 5 bases, and 14 bases lay in between. The CDR3 consists of 13 residues. Germline CDR1 reads MNHEY; CDR2 reads SVGAGI. As DNA, the CDR3 is TGTGCCAGCACCAAGAGCGGGATGACTGAAGCTTTCTTT. Amino acids: CASTKSGMTEAFF.

CDR3 DNA sequence: TGCGCCAGCAGCATAAACAGATTTATGAACACTGAAGCTTTCTTT. It translates to CASSINRFMNTEAFF. This chain joins TRBV5-1 and TRBJ1-1; D unresolved. V was pared by 4 bases and J by 0 bases, with 13 bases between. The length of the CDR3 is 15 residues. The germline gives CDR1 SGHRS, CDR2 YFSETQ.

The chain links TRBV27 to TRBJ2-3, with 7 bases matching TRBD2. The germline gives CDR1 MNHEY, CDR2 SMNVEV (reference sequence). Germline trimming cut 0 bases from V and 6 bases from J; bases unmatched to any gene: 6. CDR3 size: 15 residues. CDR3 region: CASSLSLAVLDTQYF. The DNA of the CDR3 is TGTGCCAGCAGTTTATCTCTAGCGGTGTTGGATACGCAGTATTTT.

V and J are TRBV7-2 and TRBJ2-2, with D maybe TRBD2 (5 bases). V was cut by 5 bases and J by 0 bases, with 10 bases left in between. The CDR3 is made up of 15 amino acids. CDR1 is SGHTA, CDR2 FQGNSA, per germline. In nucleotides, the CDR3 is TGTGCCAGCAGCCCCGGGGTCGCGAACACCGGGGAGCTGTTTTTT. The encoded protein is CASSPGVANTGELFF.

The V call is TRBV30, the J call TRBJ1-2; TRBD1 matches 8 bases. CDR1 GTSNPN and CDR2 SVGIG come from the germline V gene (reference sequence). Trimming took 2 bases from V and 2 from J; bases not matched to a gene: 4. The CDR3 is 14 amino acids. CDR3 bases: TGTGCCTGGAGTCGACAGGGGTCCAACTATGGCTACACCTTC. Translated, it gives CAWSRQGSNYGYTF.

The gene calls are TRBV14 and TRBJ1-1; 9 nucleotides align to TRBD1. The CDR3 is 17 residues long. Trimming cost V 0 bases and J 2 bases; bases outside gene matches: 7. Germline assignment: CDR1 SGHDN and CDR2 FVKESK. As DNA, the CDR3 is TGTGCCAGCAGCCAAGATCTCGGGACAGGGCTAAACACTGAAGCTTTCTTT. It specifies CASSQDLGTGLNTEAFF.

This clone was detected once. The genes are TRBV2 and TRBJ1-2, with TRBD1 matching 9 bases. Germline CDR1 reads SNHLY; CDR2 reads FYNNEI. The CDR3 covers 14 residues. Trimming at V came to 7 bases and at J to 0 bases, leaving 3 bases not matched to a gene. The DNA of the CDR3 is TGTGCCAGCAATCGACAGGGGGCTAACTATGGCTACACCTTC. It translates to CASNRQGANYGYTF.

This clone was counted a few times. This chain uses TRBV28 with TRBJ2-7, with a weak D call TRBD1 (6 bases). Germline-derived CDR1 and CDR2 are MDHEN and SYDVKM. CDR3 length: 12 amino acids. V was clipped by 6 bases and J by 2 bases, with 8 bases between them. CDR3 residues: CASRGAPYEQYF. Written as DNA, the CDR3 is TGTGCCAGCAGGGGGGCCCCCTACGAGCAGTACTTC.

The rearrangement uses TRBV9 and TRBJ2-5, with D maybe TRBD1 (6 bases). The CDR3 length is 17 residues. Germline values: CDR1 SGDLS, CDR2 YYNGEE. V was cut by 0 bases and J by 1 base, with 16 bases left in between. The DNA of the CDR3 is TGTGCCAGCAGCGTAGGACCCCTAAGACAGGTCCAAGAGACCCAGTACTTC. Its translation: CASSVGPLRQVQETQYF.

On this clone itself: Other DNA sequences in this specimen translate into the identical CDR3. The chain is built from TRBV29-1 and TRBJ2-5; 7 bases align to TRBD1. The CDR3 sequence is 12 residues long. CDR1 SQVTM and CDR2 ANQGSEA come from the germline V gene. With 7 bases clipped from V and 4 bases from J, the junction kept 6 bases outside the gene matches. The chain's CDR3 is CSAHRGVETQYF. The CDR3 DNA reads as TGCAGCGCCCACAGGGGCGTAGAGACCCAGTACTTC.

The chain recombines TRBV5-6 with TRBJ2-7; D remains ambiguous. Germline assignment: CDR1 SGHDT and CDR2 YYEEEE. The CDR3 runs 13 residues. V lost 0 bases and J lost 5, with 9 bases in between. CDR3 sequence: CASSLGGPDEQYF. CDR3 in DNA: TGTGCCAGCAGCTTGGGTGGGCCCGACGAGCAGTACTTC.

The chain couples TRBV10-3 to TRBJ1-5; tentatively, D is TRBD1 (6 bases). The CDR3 runs to 14 residues. CDR1 is ENHRY and CDR2 is SYGVKD in the germline V gene. V gave up 8 bases and J gave up 4 bases, with 15 bases separating them. CDR3 loop: CAIGRAGDNQPQHF. The CDR3 nucleotides are TGTGCCATCGGGAGGGCAGGGGATAATCAGCCCCAGCATTTT.

The chain joins TRBV19 to TRBJ2-7; possibly TRBD1 for D (5 bases). V was clipped by 2 bases and J by 0 bases, with 20 bases between them. CDR3 length: 18 residues. CDR1 is LNHDA and CDR2 is SQIVND in the germline V gene (reference sequence). The CDR3 DNA reads TGTGCCAGTAGTATATTGCCTATTTCCCAGGGTCTCTCCTACGAGCAGTACTTC. Residues: CASSILPISQGLSYEQYF.

The chain uses TRBV28 and TRBJ1-5, with 7 bases lining up with TRBD1. The CDR3 covers 18 residues. Germline CDR1 reads MDHEN; CDR2 reads SYDVKM. The V segment lost 2 bases and the J segment 7 bases; nucleotides outside the gene matches: 17. The CDR3 reads CASSLSPSRQGFGQPQHF. The CDR3 DNA reads TGTGCCAGCAGTTTAAGCCCCTCGAGACAGGGATTCGGGCAGCCCCAGCATTTT.